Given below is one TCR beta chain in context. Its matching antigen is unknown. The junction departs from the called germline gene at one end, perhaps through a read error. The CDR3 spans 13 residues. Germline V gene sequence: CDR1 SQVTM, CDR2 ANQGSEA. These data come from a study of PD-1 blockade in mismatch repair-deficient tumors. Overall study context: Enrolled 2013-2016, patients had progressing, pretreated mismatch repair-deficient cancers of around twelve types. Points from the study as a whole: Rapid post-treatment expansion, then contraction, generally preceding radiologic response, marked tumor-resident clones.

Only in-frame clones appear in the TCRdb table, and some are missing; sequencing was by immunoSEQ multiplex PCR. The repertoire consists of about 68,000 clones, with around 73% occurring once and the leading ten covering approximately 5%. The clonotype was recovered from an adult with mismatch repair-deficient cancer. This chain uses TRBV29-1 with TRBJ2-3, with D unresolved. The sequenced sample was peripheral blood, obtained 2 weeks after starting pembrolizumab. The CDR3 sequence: CSAEPSSTDTQYF. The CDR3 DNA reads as TGCAGCGCTGAACCTTCTAGCACAGATACGCAGTATTTT.